The T cell receptor (beta chain) under discussion was sequenced for a study of lymphopenia after photon versus proton radiotherapy. With regard to this clone: As yet, its antigen is unknown.

The study, taken as a whole, reports: Photon-treated patients lost naive T cells and TCR diversity; proton-treated stayed stable.

Using immunoSEQ multiplex PCR, the repertoire was profiled, and TCRdb retains in-frame clones only, with some absent. The sample consists of 29,000 or so clones, more than 75% of them appearing once. The TCR originated in a woman in her fifties or sixties with cholangiocarcinoma. Some clones in this sample may be carry-over from other donors' samples. Sample: peripheral blood, taken from a patient treated with proton-based radiotherapy.

The CDR3 sequence: CSVQMKLNTEAFF. CDR3 nucleotides: TGCAGCGTTCAGATGAAACTGAACACTGAAGCTTTCTTT. The V gene is TRBV29-1, the J gene TRBJ1-1; D is undetermined. Germline CDR1 SQVTM, CDR2 ANQGSEA. This CDR3 region has 13 residues. V was pared by 5 bases and J by 0 bases, with 10 bases between.